This TCR beta chain originates from a study of chemoradiotherapy in HPV16-positive cancers. The CDR3 loop spans 17 amino acids. Germline CDR1 reads SGHTA; CDR2 reads FQGNSA. J gave up 0 bases and V 0 bases, and 4 bases lay outside the gene matches. Assay used: immunoSEQ multiplex PCR; TCRdb lists only in-frame clones, some missing. The data show about 6,500 clones, with approximately 90% seen just once and over 1.5% held by the top ten. The source of this sequence is a human donor with HPV-associated anogenital cancer. This chain joins TRBV7-2 and TRBJ2-4, with TRBD1 matching 8 bases. The specimen comprised blood, sampled from a patient who underwent chemoradiotherapy. CDR3 sequence: CASSLATGEGAKNIQYF. The DNA for the CDR3 is TGTGCCAGCAGCTTAGCGACAGGGGAAGGAGCCAAAAACATTCAGTACTTC.